Each of the 12 T cell receptor beta chains below was sequenced from the same sample in a study of blood T cell repertoires in COVID-19 (TCRdb year 2020). Libraries were built with the immunoSEQ multiplex PCR assay. The table was pulled from immuneACCESS by TCRdb, which kept in-frame rearrangements only. Such tables lose some clones; where checked, under half of the loss comes from unresolved V genes, and the rest has no known cause. The sample has about 120,000 clones on record, 70% to 80% of them singletons. Together, the top ten hold approximately 4.2% of the sample. The source material was peripheral blood. Receptor source: a woman older than 75 with acute or convalescent COVID-19.

The chain employs TRBV5-6 and TRBJ2-6; TRBD1 matches 11 bases. CDR3 length: 19 amino acids. The J segment lost 0 bases and the V segment lost 4 bases, leaving 9 bases of the junction unmatched. Germline CDR1 is SGHDT and CDR2 is YYEEEE. Written as DNA, the CDR3 is TGTGCCAGCAGCCCCCTTCCCGGGACAGGGGGCTCTGGGGCCAACGTCCTGACTTTC. This gives the protein CASSPLPGTGGSGANVLTF.

V and J are TRBV28 and TRBJ1-1, with a weak D call TRBD1 (5 bases). Between the trimmed V and J ends, which lost 8 bases and 5 bases, there was a span of 15 bases. CDR3 length: 13 residues. Germline V CDR1 and CDR2: MDHEN, SYDVKM. This CDR3 is CASGPGGSTEAFF. The CDR3 DNA reads TGTGCCAGCGGCCCGGGGGGTAGTACTGAAGCTTTCTTT.

This chain links TRBV5-1 with TRBJ2-2; 14 nucleotides align to TRBD2. The CDR3 length is 15 residues. In germline, CDR1 is SGHRS, CDR2 YFSETQ. With 5 bases clipped from V and 3 bases from J, the junction kept 0 bases outside the gene matches. In DNA, the CDR3 is TGCGCCAGCAGGGGACTAGCGGGGGACACCGGGGAGCTGTTTTTT. Residues: CASRGLAGDTGELFF.

This chain links TRBV18 with TRBJ1-6, with D unresolved. This CDR3 contains 13 residues. Germline V gene data show CDR1 as KGHSH and CDR2 as LQKENI. With 5 bases removed from V and 7 bases from J, the gap between germline ends came to 9 bases. The CDR3 sequence is CASSEGSNSPLHF. The CDR3 region has the DNA TGTGCCAGCTCAGAGGGAAGCAATTCACCCCTCCACTTT.

This chain links TRBV28 with TRBJ2-2, with 10 bases identical to TRBD2. The J segment lost 6 bases and the V segment lost 6 bases, leaving 10 bases of the junction unmatched. Germline V gene sequence: CDR1 MDHEN, CDR2 SYDVKM. This CDR3 spans 16 amino acids. The CDR3 DNA is TGTGCCAGCAGCGACCAGCGGGAGGGCATCCCCGGGGAGCTGTTTTTT. It encodes CASSDQREGIPGELFF.

The J gene is TRBJ1-1, the V gene TRBV3-1 (or the pseudogene TRBV3-2); D is uncertain. The CDR3 loop spans 13 amino acids. The germline V and J ends were trimmed by 2 bases and 5 bases, with 9 bases remaining between them. Germline CDR1 is LGHDT and CDR2 is YNNKEL (reference sequence). CDR3 sequence (DNA): TGTGCCAGCAGCCAACGGGGTCGGACTGAAGCTTTCTTT. It is translated as CASSQRGRTEAFF.

This chain links TRBV19 with TRBJ2-7, with TRBD2 identical over 11 bases. The germline CDR1 and CDR2 sequences are LNHDA and SQIVND (reference sequence). V was clipped by 3 bases and J by 2 bases; unmatched bases: 3. The length of the CDR3 is 15 residues. The CDR3 DNA reads as TGTGCCAGTAGTATGGGACTAGCGGCCACCTACGAGCAGTACTTC. Translation: CASSMGLAATYEQYF.

The rearrangement links TRBV27 to TRBJ2-3; 7 nucleotides agree with TRBD2. The CDR3 sequence is 17 residues long. V lost 1 base and J lost 1; bases outside the gene matches: 8. CDR1 and CDR2 from the germline V gene are MNHEY and SMNVEV (reference sequence). The CDR3 nucleotides read TGTGCCAGCAGTTTATTGTGGCGGGAGAGGGGCACAGATACGCAGTATTTT. The encoded protein is CASSLLWRERGTDTQYF.

This chain connects TRBV10-2 to TRBJ2-3, with 14 positions matching TRBD2. J lost 8 bases, V lost 0 bases, and 7 bases had no gene match. Looked up from germline, CDR1 is WSHSY and CDR2 is SAAADI. This CDR3 has 17 residues. The CDR3 region has the DNA TGCGCCAGCAGTGAGTCCAGGGGGACTAGCGGGGGAGGTACGCAGTATTTT. It codes for CASSESRGTSGGGTQYF.

The chain has TRBV7-6 and TRBJ2-5; 13 nucleotides align to TRBD2. Trimming took 5 bases from V and 4 from J; bases not matched to a gene: 7. The germline gives CDR1 SGHVS, CDR2 FNYEAQ. The CDR3 is 16 residues long. The CDR3 sequence is CASSVLAGGPVETQYF. CDR3 DNA: TGTGCCAGCAGCGTACTAGCGGGAGGGCCGGTAGAGACCCAGTACTTC.

V gene TRBV12-3 or TRBV12-4 combines with J gene TRBJ1-1; D is uncertain. The V end lost 8 bases, the J end lost 0 bases, and 10 bases lay between the germline ends. There are 13 residues in the CDR3. The CDR3 protein is CASRLQMNTEAFF. Here the CDR3 DNA reads TGTGCCAGCCGACTACAGATGAACACTGAAGCTTTCTTT.

The table lists this clone with a count of one. The chain couples TRBV20-1 to TRBJ2-1; no definite D call. V lost 0 bases and J lost 8, with 5 bases in between. This CDR3 is 11 amino acids long. The germline V gene encodes CDR1 DFQATT and CDR2 SNEGSKA (reference sequence). The CDR3 coding sequence is TGCAGTGCTAGAGATATAGATGAGCAGTTCTTC. As protein: CSARDIDEQFF.